The present T cell receptor (beta chain) was sequenced within a study of blood T cell repertoires in COVID-19. The assay was immunoSEQ multiplex PCR, and TCRdb's table has in-frame clones only and misses some. The data contain about 670,000 clones, about nine tenths of them singletons. V was clipped by 3 bases and J by 7 bases; unmatched bases: 12. The CDR3 runs 16 residues. Germline V gene lookup returns CDR1 MNHNS and CDR2 SASEGT. The rearrangement links TRBV6-1 to TRBJ1-2, with TRBD1 identical over 9 bases. The TCR comes from a woman younger than 35 with acute or convalescent COVID-19. The source material was peripheral blood. This chain's CDR3 is CASSDRDRALVGGYTF. DNA of the CDR3: TGTGCCAGCAGTGACCGGGACAGGGCGTTAGTAGGTGGCTACACCTTC.